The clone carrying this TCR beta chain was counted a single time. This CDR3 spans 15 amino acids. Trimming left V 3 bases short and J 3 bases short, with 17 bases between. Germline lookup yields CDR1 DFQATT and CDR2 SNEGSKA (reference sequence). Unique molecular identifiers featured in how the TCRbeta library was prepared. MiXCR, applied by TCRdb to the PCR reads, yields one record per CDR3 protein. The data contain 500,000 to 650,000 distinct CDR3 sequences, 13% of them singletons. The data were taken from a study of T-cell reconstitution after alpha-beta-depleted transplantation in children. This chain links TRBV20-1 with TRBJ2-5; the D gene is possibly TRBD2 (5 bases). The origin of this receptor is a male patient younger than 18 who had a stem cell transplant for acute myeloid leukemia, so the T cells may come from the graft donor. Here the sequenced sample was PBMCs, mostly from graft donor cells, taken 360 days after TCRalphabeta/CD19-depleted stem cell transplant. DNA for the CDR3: TGCAGTGCTAGGGACGGGGTCCGAATAAAAGAGACCCAGTACTTC. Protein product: CSARDGVRIKETQYF.